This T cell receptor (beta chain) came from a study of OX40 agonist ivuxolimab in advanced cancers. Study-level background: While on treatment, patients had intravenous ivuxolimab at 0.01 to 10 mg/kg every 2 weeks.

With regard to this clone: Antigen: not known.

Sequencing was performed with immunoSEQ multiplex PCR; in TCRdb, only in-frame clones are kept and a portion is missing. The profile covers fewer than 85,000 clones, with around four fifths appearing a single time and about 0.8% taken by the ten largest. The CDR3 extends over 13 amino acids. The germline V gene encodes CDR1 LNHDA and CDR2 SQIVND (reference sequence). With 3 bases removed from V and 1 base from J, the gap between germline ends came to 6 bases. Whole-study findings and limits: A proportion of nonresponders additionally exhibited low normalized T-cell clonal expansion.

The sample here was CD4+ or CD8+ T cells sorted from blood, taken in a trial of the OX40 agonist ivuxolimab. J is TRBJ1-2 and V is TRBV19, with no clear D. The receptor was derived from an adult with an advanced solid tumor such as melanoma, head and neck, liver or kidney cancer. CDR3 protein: CASSMRVNYGYTF. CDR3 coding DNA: TGTGCCAGTAGTATGCGGGTTAACTATGGCTACACCTTC.